This is a list of T cell receptor beta chains from one sample in a study of OX40 agonist ivuxolimab in advanced cancers. Here immunoSEQ multiplex PCR was the method, and the copy in TCRdb shows in-frame clones only, minus some. The sample lists fewer than 90,000 clones; around nine tenths were seen once. Source: CD4+ or CD8+ T cells sorted from blood, taken in a trial of the OX40 agonist ivuxolimab. Source of these receptors: an adult with an advanced solid tumor such as melanoma, head and neck, liver or kidney cancer. Both conserved end residues are part of each CDR3. A D gene is named only where the DNA matches it firmly. Expanded clones get a size class; other rows say once, few or many, or leave the size out.

TRBV28,TRBJ1-2,NA,NA,CAAGDRSRGYTF,TGTGCCGCAGGCGACAGGTCTCGTGGCTACACCTTC
TRBV7-8,TRBJ2-5,NA,NA,CASSFPGGGRGETQYF,TGTGCCAGCAGCTTCCCTGGGGGGGGCCGTGGGGAGACCCAGTACTTC
TRBV18,TRBJ2-7,NA,NA,CASSPTRSSYEQYF,TGTGCCAGCTCACCGACCCGGAGCTCCTACGAGCAGTACTTC
TRBV5-1,TRBJ2-5,TRBD1,NA,CASSSDRGTETQYF,TGCGCCAGCAGCTCGGACAGGGGGACAGAGACCCAGTACTTC
TRBV6-5,TRBJ2-1,NA,NA,CASSPDSFNEQFF,TGTGCCAGCAGTCCGGACAGTTTCAATGAGCAGTTCTTC
TRBV28,TRBJ2-3,NA,NA,CASRTGGAGYTDTQYF,TGTGCCAGCAGAACTGGGGGGGCGGGCTACACAGATACGCAGTATTTT
TRBV29-1,TRBJ1-2,NA,once,CSVEVGWERDAFLNYGYTF,TGCAGCGTTGAAGTGGGGTGGGAGCGGGACGCCTTCCTAAACTATGGCTACACCTTC
TRBV19,TRBJ1-5,TRBD1,NA,CASSTGTGFVMRGVFNQPQHF,TGTGCCAGTAGTACCGGGACAGGGTTTGTTATGCGAGGGGTCTTCAATCAGCCCCAGCATTTT
TRBV30,TRBJ1-6,NA,NA,CAWTHGGFDSPLHF,TGTGCCTGGACCCACGGAGGGTTCGATTCACCCCTCCACTTT
TRBV6-5,TRBJ2-2,TRBD2,once,CASSSRTSGGTGELFF,TGTGCCAGCAGTTCCAGGACTAGCGGGGGAACCGGGGAGCTGTTTTTT
TRBV6-5,TRBJ1-1,NA,NA,CASSYSGGGLSEAFF,TGTGCCAGCAGTTACTCAGGGGGGGGACTTAGTGAAGCTTTCTTT
TRBV5-1,TRBJ1-1,NA,NA,CASSLEGTGNTEAFF,TGCGCCAGCAGCTTGGAAGGGACTGGGAACACTGAAGCTTTCTTT
TRBV18,TRBJ1-1,TRBD1,NA,CASSSSDRGGTEAFF,TGTGCCAGCTCATCAAGTGACAGGGGGGGAACTGAAGCTTTCTTT
TRBV2,TRBJ1-5,TRBD1,NA,CASSQGQAVQPQHF,TGTGCCAGCAGTCAAGGACAGGCGGTTCAGCCCCAGCATTTT
TRBV6-6,TRBJ1-1,NA,NA,CASSPSMNTEAFF,TGTGCCAGCAGTCCGTCTATGAACACTGAAGCTTTCTTT
TRBV7-9,TRBJ1-6,TRBD1,NA,CASGGDRAINSPLHF,TGTGCCAGCGGCGGAGACAGGGCTATCAATTCACCCCTCCACTTT
TRBV5-1,TRBJ1-1,TRBD1,once,CASSLTGVNTEAFF,TGCGCCAGCAGCTTGACAGGGGTGAACACTGAAGCTTTCTTT
TRBV30,TRBJ2-3,TRBD2,NA,CAWSVTASGGTQYF,TGTGCCTGGAGTGTAACGGCTAGCGGCGGTACGCAGTATTTT
TRBV29-1,TRBJ2-1,NA,NA,CSVEDRLLGPRSSYNEQFF,TGCAGCGTTGAAGACCGCCTACTAGGACCGCGGAGCTCCTACAATGAGCAGTTCTTC
TRBV6-6,TRBJ1-5,NA,NA,CASSYTVQPQHF,TGTGCCAGCAGTTACACCGTTCAGCCCCAGCATTTT
TRBV28,TRBJ2-7,TRBD1,NA,CASSFWEQGQGGYEQYF,TGTGCCAGCAGTTTTTGGGAACAGGGACAGGGTGGCTACGAGCAGTACTTC
TRBV28,TRBJ1-1,NA,NA,CASSPGQNTEAFF,TGTGCCAGCAGCCCTGGACAGAACACTGAAGCTTTCTTT
TRBV5-1,TRBJ2-1,TRBD2,NA,CASSLIGTSGSGEQFF,TGCGCCAGCAGCTTGATCGGGACTAGCGGCTCCGGTGAGCAGTTCTTC
TRBV6-6,TRBJ1-1,NA,NA,CASTAPGGNTEAFF,TGTGCCAGCACCGCCCCGGGGGGGAACACTGAAGCTTTCTTT
TRBV11-2,TRBJ2-1,TRBD2,NA,CASSSGLAGPNEQFF,TGTGCCAGCAGCTCGGGGCTAGCGGGACCGAATGAGCAGTTCTTC
TRBV19,TRBJ2-7,NA,NA,CASSIDFRVNSYEQYF,TGTGCCAGTAGTATAGATTTCAGGGTAAACTCCTACGAGCAGTACTTC
TRBV18,TRBJ2-3,NA,NA,CASSPPGWGTDTQYF,TGTGCCAGCTCACCACCGGGATGGGGCACAGATACGCAGTATTTT
TRBV7-2,TRBJ1-3,NA,NA,CASSLAERGLPIYF,TGTGCCAGCAGCTTAGCGGAGAGGGGGTTACCGATATATTTT
TRBV6-1,TRBJ2-1,NA,NA,CASTRPGTYNEQFF,TGTGCCAGCACCCGCCCGGGCACCTACAATGAGCAGTTCTTC
TRBV5-4,TRBJ1-1,NA,NA,CASTPLGGDTEAFF,TGTGCCAGCACACCCCTTGGGGGAGACACTGAAGCTTTCTTT
TRBV28,TRBJ2-2,TRBD1,NA,CASQRDRVTGELFF,TGTGCCAGTCAGAGGGACAGGGTCACCGGGGAGCTGTTTTTT
TRBV5-1,TRBJ2-2,NA,NA,CASSLVASTAGELFF,TGCGCCAGCAGCTTGGTTGCTAGCACGGCCGGGGAGCTGTTTTTT
TRBV7-9,TRBJ2-2,TRBD2,NA,CASSPGGAGELFF,TGTGCCAGCAGCCCCGGGGGGGCCGGGGAGCTGTTTTTT
TRBV7-9,TRBJ1-1,NA,NA,CASSTVGRNTEAFF,TGTGCCAGCAGTACTGTAGGTCGGAACACTGAAGCTTTCTTT
TRBV7-9,TRBJ1-5,NA,NA,CASSPEGPGPQHF,TGTGCCAGCAGCCCTGAAGGGCCTGGGCCCCAGCATTTT
TRBV5-1,TRBJ2-5,TRBD2,NA,CASSLATSGRGETQYF,TGCGCCAGCAGCTTGGCCACTAGCGGGAGAGGAGAGACCCAGTACTTC